The present T cell receptor (beta chain) was sequenced within a study of T-cell reconstitution after alpha-beta-depleted transplantation in children. The table lists this clonotype with many counts. CDR3 length: 17 residues. Per the germline V gene, CDR1 is MDHEN and CDR2 is SYDVKM. V shed 5 bases, J shed 1 base, and the junction held 7 bases outside the gene matches. Unique molecular identifiers were used to barcode this TCRbeta library. One entry per CDR3 protein results from TCRdb running MiXCR on the PCR reads. The data hold a few hundred thousand distinct CDR3 sequences, with around 12% observed a single time.

The starting material was PBMCs from the stem cell graft donor, obtained from the stem cell graft. The chain links TRBV28 to TRBJ2-3, with 12 bases lining up with TRBD2. This clonotype was sampled from a human donor who donated a stem cell graft to a child with combined immunodeficiency. The DNA of the CDR3 is TGTGCCAGCAGTATTTGGACTAGCGGGGCCCGCACAGATACGCAGTATTTT. Its protein product is CASSIWTSGARTDTQYF.